This T cell receptor (beta chain) was observed in a study of T-cell reconstitution after alpha-beta-depleted transplantation in children. Overall study findings and caveats: As was reported, about two months after transplant, alpha-beta T cells came from several hundred expanded graft clones. The origin of high day-60 TCRbeta diversity in some patients lay in surviving recipient T cells and thymic progenitors. A year had passed since transplant, and T-cell counts and diversity by then came mostly from newly produced T cells.

This clonotype was counted between two and nine times. The antigen remains unidentified. Researchers prepared the TCRbeta library using unique molecular identifiers, the study reports. TCRdb re-called the PCR reads with MiXCR, one entry per CDR3 protein. In the table there are 600,000 or so distinct CDR3 sequences, under 25% of which are singletons. The CDR3 runs to 14 residues. Between the trimmed V and J ends, which lost 3 bases and 2 bases, there was a span of 12 bases. The germline gives CDR1 DFQATT, CDR2 SNEGSKA (reference sequence). The V and J genes are TRBV20-1 and TRBJ2-3; perhaps TRBD1 as D (5 bases). This clonotype was obtained from a boy younger than two who had a stem cell transplant for acute myeloid leukemia, so the T cells may come from the graft donor. Sequenced material: PBMCs, mostly from graft donor cells, taken 360 days after TCRalphabeta/CD19-depleted stem cell transplant. CDR3 nucleotide sequence: TGCAGTGCTAGTAAATTGGGGCTCACAGATACGCAGTATTTT. Protein: CSASKLGLTDTQYF.